The next 12 T cell receptor beta chains were all read from a single sample in a study of breast tumors, draining lymph nodes, adjacent tissues. Breast cancer patients provided tissue from their axillary draining lymph nodes. TCRdb analysed the multiplex PCR reads with MiXCR anew, one entry per CDR3 protein. The table has about 270,000 distinct CDR3 sequences, around 30% seen once. Sequenced sample: axillary lymph node tissue. The receptors come from a female donor with breast cancer. Some clones in this sample may be carry-over from other donors' samples.

This clonotype was counted a few times. The chain uses TRBV11-2 and TRBJ2-5; 9 bases match TRBD1. CDR3 length: 15 amino acids. J gave up 4 bases and V 5 bases, and 8 bases lay outside the gene matches. Germline V gene sequence: CDR1 SGHAT, CDR2 FQNNGV. The CDR3 sequence: CASSPQGATGETQYF. The CDR3 nucleotides read TGTGCCAGCAGCCCACAGGGGGCTACCGGAGAGACCCAGTACTTC.

This chain uses TRBV27 with TRBJ2-7; 7 bases align to TRBD2. CDR3 length: 17 amino acids. With V trimmed by 5 bases and J by 1 base, 14 bases remained unmatched. CDR1 and CDR2 from the germline V gene are MNHEY and SMNVEV (reference sequence). The CDR3 sequence is CASSPIFAGVLSYEQYF. The CDR3 DNA sequence: TGTGCCAGCAGTCCGATTTTTGCGGGAGTACTATCCTACGAGCAGTACTTC.

V usage is TRBV27 and J usage is TRBJ1-4; D is unresolved. Germline CDR1 is MNHEY and CDR2 is SMNVEV (reference sequence). The CDR3 spans 15 residues. Trimming cost V 6 bases and J 4 bases, with 15 bases left between them. The CDR3, as DNA: TGTGCCAGCAGCACCCTTGAGCAGCGTAATGAAAAACTGTTTTTT. Encoded protein: CASSTLEQRNEKLFF.

Details on this clonotype: A much more abundant neighbour one base away suggests this may be a read error. The rearrangement uses TRBV7-2 and TRBJ2-3, with no clear D. V was trimmed by 4 bases and J by 2 bases, leaving 7 bases between them. Germline-derived CDR1 and CDR2 are SGHTA and FQGNSA. There are 13 residues in the CDR3. The CDR3 is CASSCAITDTQYF. Written as DNA, the CDR3 is TGTGCCAGCAGCTGTGCCATCACAGATACGCAGTATTTT.

This clonotype turned up a few times. The chain has TRBV27 and TRBJ2-7, with 8 bases that match TRBD1. The V and J ends lost 3 bases and 3 bases, in that order; junction bases with no gene match: 7. Germline V gene lookup returns CDR1 MNHEY and CDR2 SMNVEV (reference sequence). The length of the CDR3 is 15 residues. The CDR3 sequence: CASSFSSGGGYEQYF. The DNA of the CDR3 is TGTGCCAGCAGTTTCTCATCAGGGGGCGGCTACGAGCAGTACTTC.

The J gene is TRBJ2-5, the V gene TRBV5-5; D remains unclear. The CDR3 consists of 15 residues. Trimming took off 1 base at V and 1 base at J, with 11 bases between the two ends. The germline CDR1 and CDR2 sequences are SGHKS and YYEKEE (reference sequence). CDR3 nucleotide sequence: TGTGCCAGCAGCTTGTTTGCGGCTCTCCAAGAGACCCAGTACTTC. This gives the protein CASSLFAALQETQYF.

The chain employs TRBV27 and TRBJ1-2; 8 bases map to TRBD1. Germline CDR1 is MNHEY and CDR2 is SMNVEV (reference sequence). The CDR3 contains 14 residues. V was clipped by 6 bases and J by 5 bases; unmatched bases: 8. The CDR3 protein is CASRPPTGAYGYTF. Here the CDR3 DNA reads TGTGCCAGCAGACCTCCGACAGGGGCTTATGGCTACACCTTC.

V gene TRBV6-5 combines with J gene TRBJ2-2, with D possibly being TRBD1 (6 bases). The J call may be faulty, since TRBJ1-1 better matches the DNA end. From germline, CDR1 is MNHEY and CDR2 SVGAGI. The CDR3 totals 12 residues. DNA for the CDR3: TGTGCCAGCAGAAGGGGGTTCACTGAAGCTTTCTTT. Encoded protein: CASRRGFTEAFF.

This clonotype occurred a few times. A much larger clone differs by one base, so this may be a read error. The chain couples TRBV5-1 to TRBJ1-4; 8 nucleotides align to TRBD1. This CDR3 is 13 amino acids long. The germline V gene encodes CDR1 SGHRS and CDR2 YFSETQ. Losses at the gene ends were 6 bases for V and 14 bases for J; bases not matched to a gene: 12. CDR3 coding DNA: TGCGCCAGCACCGACAGGGGTGAGGGAAACCTGTTTTTT. It specifies CASTDRGEGNLFF.

This clonotype was recorded at least ten times. The chain couples TRBV24-1 to TRBJ2-7, with TRBD2 matching over 9 bases. From germline, CDR1 is KGHDR and CDR2 SFDVKD. V shed 3 bases and J 5 bases; nucleotides not matched to a gene: 10. The CDR3 runs 16 residues. The CDR3 DNA reads TGTGCCACCAGTGATCCGTCAGCGGGAGGAATTAACGAGCAGTACTTC. Protein: CATSDPSAGGINEQYF.

This clonotype was counted ten times or more. The chain has TRBV7-9 and TRBJ2-2; D is possibly TRBD2 (5 bases). The V gene lost 1 base and the J gene lost 6 bases, with 12 bases spanning the gap. Germline V lookup: CDR1 SEHNR, CDR2 FQNEAQ (reference sequence). The CDR3 contains 15 residues. The DNA of the CDR3 is TGTGCCAGCAGCTTAGATGAGGCTAGCCCCGGGGAGCTGTTTTTT. Protein: CASSLDEASPGELFF.

Comment on this clonotype: A read error may be the cause here, since a much bigger clone is one base away. This sequence joins TRBV12-3 or TRBV12-4 and TRBJ2-1; the D gene is possibly TRBD2 (5 bases). CDR3 length equals 13 residues. Here the CDR3 DNA reads TGTGCTAGTGGTTTGGAGCCGGGCGGGGAGCAGTTCTTC. It yields the protein CASGLEPGGEQFF.